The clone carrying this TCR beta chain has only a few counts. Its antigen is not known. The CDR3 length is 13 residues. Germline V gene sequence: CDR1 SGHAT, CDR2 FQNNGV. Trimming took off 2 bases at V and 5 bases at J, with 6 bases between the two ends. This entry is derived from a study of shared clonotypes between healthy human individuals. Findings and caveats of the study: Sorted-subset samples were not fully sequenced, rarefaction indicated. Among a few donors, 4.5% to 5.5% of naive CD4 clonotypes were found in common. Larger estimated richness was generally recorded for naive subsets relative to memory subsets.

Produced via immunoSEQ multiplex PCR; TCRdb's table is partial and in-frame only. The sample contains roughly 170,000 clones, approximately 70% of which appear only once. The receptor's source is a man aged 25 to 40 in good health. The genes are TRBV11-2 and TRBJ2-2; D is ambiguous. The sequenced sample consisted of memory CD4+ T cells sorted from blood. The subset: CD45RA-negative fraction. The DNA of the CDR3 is TGTGCCAGCAGCTTAATAGAGACCGGGGAGCTGTTTTTT. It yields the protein CASSLIETGELFF.